A selection of T cell receptor beta chains follows, all from one sample in a study of shared clonotypes between healthy human individuals. The protocol was immunoSEQ multiplex PCR, while the TCRdb copy is restricted to in-frame clones and leaves out a portion. The table shows about 2 million clones, with 85% to 95% occurring only once. The sequenced sample was naive CD8+ T cells sorted from blood. All receptors derive from a man aged 18 to 30 in good health. Each CDR3 is given with its conserved first and last residue. Fields, in order: CDR3 length, clone size, J gene, V gene, D gene, CDR3 DNA, CDR3 protein. A D gene is named only where the DNA matches it firmly. Rows may omit the clone size; those that give it use once, few, many or a size class.

15	-	TRBJ1-5	TRBV19	TRBD1	TGTGCCAGTAGTACAGGACAGGGGGCTTCTCAGCCCCAGCATTTT	CASSTGQGASQPQHF
16	-	TRBJ1-6	TRBV9	TRBD1	TGTGCCAGCAGCGGACCAACAGGGGGCTGGAATTCACCCCTCCACTTT	CASSGPTGGWNSPLHF
13	once	TRBJ2-3	TRBV5-4	-	TGTGCCAGCAGTCAGCTGAAGACAGATACGCAGTATTTT	CASSQLKTDTQYF
15	-	TRBJ1-1	TRBV10-3	-	TGTGCCATCAGTGAGTCGGGGGGGGAGAACACTGAAGCTTTCTTT	CAISESGGENTEAFF
16	once	TRBJ1-5	TRBV2	-	TGTGCCAGCAGTGACCGGGACGGTTTAGGGAATCAGCCCCAGCATTTT	CASSDRDGLGNQPQHF
17	once	TRBJ1-1	TRBV7-9	-	TGTGCCAGCAGCTTATCGAATGCGGGGACGGGGGACACTGAAGCTTTCTTT	CASSLSNAGTGDTEAFF
16	-	TRBJ2-3	TRBV4-1	TRBD2	TGCGCCAGCAGCCAGGCGACTAGCAGCTACACAGATACGCAGTATTTT	CASSQATSSYTDTQYF
13	-	TRBJ2-5	TRBV27	-	TGTGCCAGCAGTTCGTACAGGGAAGAGACCCAGTACTTC	CASSSYREETQYF
15	-	TRBJ1-5	TRBV7-8	-	TGTGCCAGCAGCTTAATTGTTGAGAACAATCAGCCCCAGCATTTT	CASSLIVENNQPQHF
13	-	TRBJ2-2	TRBV7-6	TRBD1	TGTGCCAGCAGCACAGGGGACACCGGGGAGCTGTTTTTT	CASSTGDTGELFF
14	-	TRBJ1-2	TRBV27	-	TGTGCCAGCAGCTACATAGGGGGGGCCTATGGCTACACCTTC	CASSYIGGAYGYTF
13	-	TRBJ2-7	TRBV11-2	-	TGTGCCAGCAGCTTAGGAACAGGGCTCGAGCAGTACTTC	CASSLGTGLEQYF
15	-	TRBJ2-1	TRBV29-1	-	TGCAGCGTTGAAGGAGGCAGGGGCTCCTACAATGAGCAGTTCTTC	CSVEGGRGSYNEQFF
13	-	TRBJ2-7	TRBV5-1	-	TGCGCCAGCAGCTTAAAGGGGCTAGACGAGCAGTACTTC	CASSLKGLDEQYF
13	-	TRBJ1-1	TRBV27	-	TGTGCCAGCAGTTTAGGCCACCACACTGAAGCTTTCTTT	CASSLGHHTEAFF
13	-	TRBJ2-7	TRBV10-3	-	TGTGCCATCGCGGGGTCCAGCTCCTACGAGCAGTACTTC	CAIAGSSSYEQYF
14	-	TRBJ2-5	TRBV29-1	-	TGCAGCGCCGACGTGGGGACTGGCCAAGAGACCCAGTACTTC	CSADVGTGQETQYF
14	-	TRBJ2-5	TRBV2	TRBD2	TGTGCCGCCTGGCAGCGGGGGGCCGGCGAGACCCAGTACTTC	CAAWQRGAGETQYF
16	-	TRBJ1-6	TRBV10-3	-	TGTGCCATCAGTGAGTCCGGGGGACGGGATAATTCACCCCTCCACTTT	CAISESGGRDNSPLHF
14	-	TRBJ2-1	TRBV5-1	TRBD2	TGCGCCAGCAGCTTGATGGGAGGGCCGAATGAGCAGTTCTTC	CASSLMGGPNEQFF
16	-	TRBJ1-1	TRBV7-2	TRBD1	TGTGCCAGCAGCTCCCAGATAGACAGGGGAAACACTGAAGCTTTCTTT	CASSSQIDRGNTEAFF
15	once	TRBJ2-1	TRBV4-3	-	TGCGCCAGCAGCCAAGAGCGGGCCTCCTACAATGAGCAGTTCTTC	CASSQERASYNEQFF
16	-	TRBJ1-2	TRBV6-1	-	TGTGCCAGCAGTGAAGCACCCTTCGGCTCTAACTATGGCTACACCTTC	CASSEAPFGSNYGYTF
12	once	TRBJ1-6	TRBV5-6	-	TGTGCCAGCAGCTTGATATCCTCACCCCTCCACTTT	CASSLISSPLHF
18	-	TRBJ1-4	TRBV5-1	TRBD1	TGCGCCAGCACCCGAGGGGTCCCGGGACAGGGGAGGAATGAAAAACTGTTTTTT	CASTRGVPGQGRNEKLFF
12	-	TRBJ1-4	TRBV7-9	TRBD1	TGTGCCAGCAGGACAGGGAGTGAAAAACTGTTTTTT	CASRTGSEKLFF
15	-	TRBJ1-5	TRBV6-1	-	TGTGCCAGCAGTGAAAGCAGGCACCTAAATCAGCCCCAGCATTTT	CASSESRHLNQPQHF
15	-	TRBJ2-5	TRBV4-3	TRBD1	TGCGCCAGCAGCCAAGGGACAGGGGTTAGAGAGACCCAGTACTTC	CASSQGTGVRETQYF
13	-	TRBJ2-7	TRBV9	-	TGTGCCAGCTCAGGGGGGAGCTCCTACGAGCAGTACTTC	CASSGGSSYEQYF
12	-	TRBJ1-4	TRBV27	-	TGTGCCAGCGGTGCAACTAATGAAAAACTGTTTTTT	CASGATNEKLFF
17	-	TRBJ2-2	TRBV19	-	TGTGCCAGTAGTATAGATCAAGGGGACGGCGACACCGGGGAGCTGTTTTTT	CASSIDQGDGDTGELFF
16	-	TRBJ2-3	TRBV11-2	TRBD2	TGTGCCAGCAGCTCCGGGACTAGCGGGCTCACAGATACGCAGTATTTT	CASSSGTSGLTDTQYF
15	-	TRBJ2-7	TRBV4-1	-	TGCGCCAGCAGCCAAACCGACCAAGGCAGGTACGAGCAGTACTTC	CASSQTDQGRYEQYF
14	-	TRBJ1-6	TRBV9	TRBD1	TGTGCCAGCAGCTCAGGGGGCGGTAATTCACCCCTCCACTTT	CASSSGGGNSPLHF
14	-	TRBJ2-1	TRBV9	TRBD1	TGTGCCAGCCAGGGGGACAGTACCTACAATGAGCAGTTCTTC	CASQGDSTYNEQFF
18	-	TRBJ2-2	TRBV11-2	TRBD1	TGTGCCAGCAGCTTTCCGGGGACAGGGGGCTCTTGGACCGGGGAGCTGTTTTTT	CASSFPGTGGSWTGELFF
15	-	TRBJ1-2	TRBV7-6	-	TGTGCCAGCAGCTTAGATTCAGGACTTACTGGTGGCTACACCTTC	CASSLDSGLTGGYTF
16	-	TRBJ1-1	TRBV5-6	-	TGTGCCAGCAGCTTGGGCCAGGGGTCTATGAACACTGAAGCTTTCTTT	CASSLGQGSMNTEAFF
14	-	TRBJ2-7	TRBV27	TRBD2	TGTGCCAGCAGTTTTGCGGGAGGAGGTTTCGAGCAGTACTTC	CASSFAGGGFEQYF
15	once	TRBJ2-7	TRBV18	TRBD1	TGTGCCAGCTCACCACTGGACAGGGACTCCTACGAGCAGTACTTC	CASSPLDRDSYEQYF
16	-	TRBJ2-7	TRBV21-1	-	TGTGCCAGCAGCAAAGTCTCGGGGCAGGGAAACTACGAGCAGTACTTC	CASSKVSGQGNYEQYF
14	-	TRBJ2-1	TRBV30	TRBD2	TGTGCCTCCAACTTGGAGCGGGGGTACAATGAGCAGTTCTTC	CASNLERGYNEQFF
15	-	TRBJ1-4	TRBV13	TRBD1	TGTGCCAGCAGCTTCCGGGACAGGGCTAATGAAAAACTGTTTTTT	CASSFRDRANEKLFF
17	-	TRBJ2-1	TRBV4-1	TRBD2	TGCGCCAGCAGCCAAGTCTTCGGACTAGGGTCCTACAATGAGCAGTTCTTC	CASSQVFGLGSYNEQFF
21	-	TRBJ2-3	TRBV30	TRBD2	TGTGCCTGGACCCCACCCCCTGGGATTTCAGCGGGAGGGCCTGGGACAGATACGCAGTATTTT	CAWTPPPGISAGGPGTDTQYF